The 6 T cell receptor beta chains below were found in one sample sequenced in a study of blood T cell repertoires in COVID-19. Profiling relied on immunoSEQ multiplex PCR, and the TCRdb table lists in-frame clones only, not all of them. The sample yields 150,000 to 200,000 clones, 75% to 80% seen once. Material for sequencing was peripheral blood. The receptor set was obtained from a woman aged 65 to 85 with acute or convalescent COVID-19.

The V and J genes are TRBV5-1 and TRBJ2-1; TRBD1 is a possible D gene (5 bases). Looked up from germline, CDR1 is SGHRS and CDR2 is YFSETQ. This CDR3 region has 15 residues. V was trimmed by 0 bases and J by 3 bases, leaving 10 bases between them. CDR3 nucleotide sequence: TGCGCCAGCAGCTTGGGGGGCACCGTCTACAATGAGCAGTTCTTC. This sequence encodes CASSLGGTVYNEQFF. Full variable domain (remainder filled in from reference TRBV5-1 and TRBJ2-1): KAGVTQTPRYLIKTRGQQVTLSCSPISGHRSVSWYQQTPGQGLQFLFEYFSETQRNKGNFPGRFSGRQFSNSRSEMNVSTLELGDSALYLCASSLGGTVYNEQFFGPGTRLTVL.

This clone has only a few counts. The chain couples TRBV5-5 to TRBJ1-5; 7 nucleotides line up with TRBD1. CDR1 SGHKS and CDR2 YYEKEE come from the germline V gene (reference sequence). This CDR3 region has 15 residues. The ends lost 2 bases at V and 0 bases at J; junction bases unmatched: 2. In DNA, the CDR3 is TGTGCCAGCAGCTTCAGGGGGGATAGCAATCAGCCCCAGCATTTT. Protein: CASSFRGDSNQPQHF. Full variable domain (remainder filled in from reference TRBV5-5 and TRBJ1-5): DAGVTQSPTHLIKTRGQQVTLRCSPISGHKSVSWYQQVLGQGPQFIFQYYEKEERGRGNFPDRFSARQFPNYSSELNVNALLLGDSALYLCASSFRGDSNQPQHFGDGTRLSIL.

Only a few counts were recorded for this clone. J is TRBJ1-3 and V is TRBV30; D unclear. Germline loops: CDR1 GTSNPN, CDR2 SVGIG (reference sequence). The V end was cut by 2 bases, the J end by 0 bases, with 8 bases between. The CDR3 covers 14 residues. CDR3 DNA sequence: TGTGCCTGGAGTCCGGGAAGCTCTGGAAACACCATATATTTT. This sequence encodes CAWSPGSSGNTIYF.

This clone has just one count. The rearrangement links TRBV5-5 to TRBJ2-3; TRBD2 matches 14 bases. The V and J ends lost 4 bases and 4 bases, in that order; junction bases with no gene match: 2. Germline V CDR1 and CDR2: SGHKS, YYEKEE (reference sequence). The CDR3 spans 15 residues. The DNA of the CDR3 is TGTGCCAGCAGCCTGGGACTAGCGGGAGCAGATACGCAGTATTTT. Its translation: CASSLGLAGADTQYF.

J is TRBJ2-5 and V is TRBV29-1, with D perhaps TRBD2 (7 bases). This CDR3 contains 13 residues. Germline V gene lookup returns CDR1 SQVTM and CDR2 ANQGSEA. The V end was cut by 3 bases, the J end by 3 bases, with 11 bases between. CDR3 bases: TGCAGCGTTGATAGGGGGGGGGAAGAGACCCAGTACTTC. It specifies CSVDRGGEETQYF.

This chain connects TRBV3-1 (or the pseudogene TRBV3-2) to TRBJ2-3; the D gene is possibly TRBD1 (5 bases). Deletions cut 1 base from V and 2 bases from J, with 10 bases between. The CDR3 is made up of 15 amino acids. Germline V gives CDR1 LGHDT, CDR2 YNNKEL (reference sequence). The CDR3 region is CASSQASGYTDTQYF. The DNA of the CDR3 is TGTGCCAGCAGCCAAGCTTCAGGGTACACAGATACGCAGTATTTT.